The 27 T cell receptor beta chains given below trace back to one sample, sequenced in a study of blood T cell repertoires in COVID-19. Only in-frame clones appear in the TCRdb table, and some are missing; sequencing was by immunoSEQ multiplex PCR. In the table there are hundreds of thousands of clones, roughly 85% of which are singletons. The sequenced sample was PBMCs or T cells enriched from blood (not recorded which). The receptors were gathered from a woman under 30 with acute COVID-19.

This chain joins TRBV4-1 and TRBJ2-3; D is unclear. V was trimmed by 5 bases and J by 4 bases, leaving 13 bases between them. CDR1 is MGHRA, CDR2 YSYEKL, per germline. This CDR3 has 14 amino acids. CDR3 in amino acids: CASSSLVLPDTQYF. The CDR3 region has the DNA TGCGCCAGCAGCTCACTCGTCCTACCAGATACGCAGTATTTT.

The rearrangement links TRBV10-3 to TRBJ2-7, with 10 positions matching TRBD1. This CDR3 is 14 amino acids long. J was trimmed by 4 bases and V by 5 bases; bases with no gene match: 5. Germline CDR1 and CDR2: ENHRY and SYGVKD. The CDR3 loop is CAISKTGGSYEQYF. The CDR3 region has the DNA TGTGCCATCAGTAAGACAGGGGGCTCGTACGAGCAGTACTTC.

The chain links TRBV12-3 or TRBV12-4 to TRBJ2-7, with a weak D call TRBD2 (5 bases). V was cut by 1 base and J by 6 bases, with 7 bases left in between. The CDR3 consists of 12 residues. In nucleotides, the CDR3 is TGTGCCAGCAGTTTAGTACGGGGCGAGCAGTACTTC. It specifies CASSLVRGEQYF.

This clone has a handful of counts. The genes are TRBV5-5 and TRBJ1-6, with 8 bases matching TRBD1. The CDR3 runs to 15 residues. Germline trimming cut 1 base from V and 8 bases from J; bases unmatched to any gene: 5. Germline V gives CDR1 SGHKS, CDR2 YYEKEE (reference sequence). Here the CDR3 reads CASSLTGGFDSPLHF. As DNA, the CDR3 is TGTGCCAGCAGCTTGACAGGGGGTTTCGATTCACCCCTCCACTTT.

The CDR3 DNA reads as TGTGCCAGCAGACCGAGGCGTGTTAGCGGACGCGACTACGAGCAGTACTTC. Translation gives CASRPRRVSGRDYEQYF. J is TRBJ2-7 and V is TRBV13, with a weak D call TRBD2 (6 bases). Germline lookup yields CDR1 PRHDT and CDR2 FYEKMQ (reference sequence). Between the trimmed V and J ends, which lost 6 bases and 3 bases, there was a span of 24 bases. The CDR3 consists of 17 residues.

The rearrangement uses TRBV19 and TRBJ1-5, with 7 bases aligning to TRBD1. CDR1 and CDR2 from the germline V gene are LNHDA and SQIVND (reference sequence). Trimming cost V 6 bases and J 7 bases; bases outside gene matches: 9. The CDR3 consists of 14 residues. CDR3 sequence (DNA): TGTGCCAGTAGAGTGACAGGGTCAACCCAGCCCCAGCATTTT. This encodes CASRVTGSTQPQHF. The whole variable domain, filled in from reference TRBV19 and TRBJ1-5, reads DGGITQSPKYLFRKEGQNVTLSCEQNLNHDAMYWYRQDPGQGLRLIYYSQIVNDFQKGDIAEGYSVSREKKESFPLTVTSAQKNPTAFYLCASRVTGSTQPQHFGDGTRLSIL.

This chain links TRBV18 with TRBJ1-6; D may be TRBD1 (6 bases). There are 14 residues in the CDR3. Trimming removed 0 bases at V and 9 bases at J, with 9 bases between. Germline loops: CDR1 KGHSH, CDR2 LQKENI. CDR3 DNA sequence: TGTGCCAGCTCACCACCCGGACAGCCTTCACCCCTCCACTTT. Encoded protein: CASSPPGQPSPLHF. Together with reference TRBV18 and TRBJ1-6, the CDR3 gives the full variable domain: NAGVMQNPRHLVRRRGQEARLRCSPMKGHSHVYWYRQLPEEGLKFMVYLQKENIIDESGMPKERFSAEFPKEGPSILRIQQVVRGDSAAYFCASSPPGQPSPLHFGNGTRLTVT.

Concerning this clone: In the same sample, other DNA sequences code for this CDR3. The chain combines TRBV27 with TRBJ1-5, with 8 bases matching TRBD1. This CDR3 contains 15 residues. The germline CDR1 and CDR2 sequences are MNHEY and SMNVEV (reference sequence). The V segment lost 5 bases and the J segment 0 bases; nucleotides outside the gene matches: 3. CDR3 sequence reads: CASSAGTGSNQPQHF. CDR3 nucleotide sequence: TGTGCCAGCAGTGCCGGGACAGGTAGCAATCAGCCCCAGCATTTT.

The V call is TRBV20-1, the J call TRBJ1-2; D is uncertain. The length of the CDR3 is 11 residues. Germline CDR1 and CDR2: DFQATT and SNEGSKA (reference sequence). The V end was cut by 6 bases, the J end by 4 bases, with 9 bases between. This chain's CDR3 is CSAGGSYGYTF. DNA of the CDR3: TGCAGTGCCGGCGGTAGCTATGGCTACACCTTC.

The chain employs TRBV5-6 and TRBJ2-7; 7 bases line up with TRBD2. The germline V gene encodes CDR1 SGHDT and CDR2 YYEEEE. After removal of 1 base from V and 5 bases from J, the junction contained 6 bases not matched to a gene. The CDR3 runs 14 residues. CDR3: CASSLKAGSNEQYF. In DNA form, the CDR3 reads TGTGCCAGCAGCTTGAAAGCGGGATCCAACGAGCAGTACTTC. The whole variable domain, remainder taken from reference TRBV5-6 and TRBJ2-7, is DAGVTQSPTHLIKTRGQQVTLRCSPKSGHDTVSWYQQALGQGPQFIFQYYEEEERQRGNFPDRFSGHQFPNYSSELNVNALLLGDSALYLCASSLKAGSNEQYFGPGTRLTVT.

This chain joins TRBV9 and TRBJ2-1, with 16 bases aligning to TRBD2. The CDR3 runs 16 residues. Germline loops: CDR1 SGDLS, CDR2 YYNGEE. Unmatched junction bases numbered 4, after V lost 3 bases and J lost 7 bases. Written as DNA, the CDR3 is TGTGCCAGCAGCGCGGGACTAGCGGGAGGGTCAAATGAGCAGTTCTTC. Its translation: CASSAGLAGGSNEQFF.

The chain recombines TRBV6-5 with TRBJ1-5; 7 bases are shared with TRBD1. The CDR3 loop spans 14 amino acids. With 7 bases clipped from V and 5 bases from J, the junction kept 8 bases outside the gene matches. The germline CDR1 and CDR2 sequences are MNHEY and SVGAGI. CDR3 DNA: TGTGCCAGCAATCTAGACAGGGTCTATCAGCCCCAGCATTTT. It yields the protein CASNLDRVYQPQHF.

This chain connects TRBV7-2 to TRBJ1-4; 10 positions match TRBD1. The length of the CDR3 is 15 residues. After removal of 1 base from V and 8 bases from J, the junction contained 4 bases not matched to a gene. Germline-derived CDR1 and CDR2 are SGHTA and FQGNSA. CDR3 loop: CASSLVGTGVEKLFF. CDR3 nucleotides: TGTGCCAGCAGCTTAGTGGGGACAGGGGTCGAAAAACTGTTTTTT.

J is TRBJ2-7 and V is TRBV5-6, with 8 bases identical to TRBD1. V dropped 3 bases and J dropped 4; count of bases not matched to a gene: 6. Germline loops: CDR1 SGHDT, CDR2 YYEEEE. This CDR3 spans 14 amino acids. The CDR3 nucleotides are TGTGCCAGCAGCTGGGCCAGGGGGCGGTACGAGCAGTACTTC. Its translation is CASSWARGRYEQYF.

This clone was seen a single time. The chain is built from TRBV2 and TRBJ1-5; D possibly corresponds to TRBD1 (5 bases). Germline CDR1 is SNHLY and CDR2 is FYNNEI. The CDR3 length is 12 residues. V was pared by 6 bases and J by 4 bases, with 7 bases between. As DNA, the CDR3 is TGTGCCAGCAGGAGACAGAATCAGCCCCAGCATTTT. Translated, it gives CASRRQNQPQHF.

Judged by abundance, this clone is medium-sized. CDR3 coding DNA: TGTGCCAGCATCCCCGGGGGAGATGGTAATCAGCCCCAGCATTTT. This sequence encodes CASIPGGDGNQPQHF. V and J are TRBV6-2 or TRBV6-3 and TRBJ1-5; the D gene is possibly TRBD1 (5 bases). CDR1 MNHEY and CDR2 SVGEGT come from the germline V gene. V was cut by 7 bases and J by 4 bases, with 17 bases left in between. There are 15 residues in the CDR3.

Of note for this clone: At the DNA level, this CDR3 is encoded by other sequences in the same sample as well. The V and J genes are TRBV7-9 and TRBJ2-3, with TRBD2 as a possible D gene (5 bases). This CDR3 comprises 15 residues. V dropped 1 base and J dropped 0 bases, with 8 bases sitting between them. Germline V lookup: CDR1 SEHNR, CDR2 FQNEAQ (reference sequence). CDR3 region: CASSLGSGSTDTQYF. The CDR3, as DNA: TGTGCCAGCAGCTTAGGAAGCGGTAGCACAGATACGCAGTATTTT.

V gene TRBV19 combines with J gene TRBJ1-4; D is uncertain. V lost 8 bases to trimming and J lost 5 bases, with 12 bases between them. The germline gives CDR1 LNHDA, CDR2 SQIVND (reference sequence). The CDR3 totals 13 residues. CDR3 DNA: TGTGCCAGTCGAGTGGAGGAGAATGAAAAACTGTTTTTT. It specifies CASRVEENEKLFF.

V and J are TRBV5-1 and TRBJ2-5; D might be TRBD1 (6 bases). V was pared by 4 bases and J by 5 bases, with 18 bases between. In germline, CDR1 is SGHRS, CDR2 YFSETQ. This CDR3 is 15 amino acids long. Written as DNA, the CDR3 is TGCGCCAGCAGCCCCCAAACAGGGCGGTCGGAGACCCAGTACTTC. Protein product: CASSPQTGRSETQYF.

V usage is TRBV4-3 and J usage is TRBJ2-1; 7 positions match TRBD2. Trimming took 1 base from V and 9 from J; bases not matched to a gene: 0. CDR3 length equals 12 residues. Germline CDR1 LGHNA, CDR2 YSLEER. The CDR3, as DNA: TGCGCCAGCAGCCAAGCTAGCGGTGAGCAGTTCTTC. Encoded protein: CASSQASGEQFF.

V is TRBV7-9 and J is TRBJ1-6, with a possible D match to TRBD1 (5 bases). Trimming left V 2 bases short and J 10 bases short, with 9 bases between. Looked up from germline, CDR1 is SEHNR and CDR2 is FQNEAQ (reference sequence). The CDR3 is 13 amino acids. The CDR3 DNA is TGTGCCAGCAGCTTACAAGGGGTATCACCCCTCCACTTT. This codes for CASSLQGVSPLHF.

CDR3 nucleotide sequence: TGTGCCAGCAGCCAACCGGGGGGGGGCGGTCAGCCCCAGCATTTT. As protein: CASSQPGGGGQPQHF. The gene calls are TRBV6-2 or TRBV6-3 and TRBJ1-5, with D possibly matching TRBD1 (6 bases). The germline V gene encodes CDR1 MNHEY and CDR2 SVGEGT. Between the trimmed V and J ends, which lost 6 bases and 6 bases, there was a span of 18 bases. The CDR3 has 15 amino acids.

The chain joins TRBV5-5 to TRBJ2-6; 10 nucleotides agree with TRBD2. Per germline, CDR1 SGHKS and CDR2 YYEKEE (reference sequence). V trimming: 1 base; J trimming: 1 base; junction bases outside the gene matches: 5. CDR3 length equals 18 residues. The CDR3 loop is CASSLPAGGPSGANVLTF. CDR3 nucleotides: TGTGCCAGCAGCTTGCCAGCGGGAGGGCCTTCTGGGGCCAACGTCCTGACTTTC. The whole variable domain, remainder taken from reference TRBV5-5 and TRBJ2-6, is DAGVTQSPTHLIKTRGQQVTLRCSPISGHKSVSWYQQVLGQGPQFIFQYYEKEERGRGNFPDRFSARQFPNYSSELNVNALLLGDSALYLCASSLPAGGPSGANVLTFGAGSRLTVL.

The chain employs TRBV30 and TRBJ2-1; 7 bases align to TRBD2. Germline CDR1 and CDR2: GTSNPN and SVGIG (reference sequence). The CDR3 length is 12 residues. V shed 4 bases and J 9 bases; nucleotides not matched to a gene: 6. As DNA, the CDR3 is TGTGCCTGGACGCTAGCGGAGGGTGAGCAGTTCTTC. Protein: CAWTLAEGEQFF.

In nucleotides, the CDR3 is TGCGCCAGCAGCTTGGCCTCAGGACTAGCGGGAGTATATGAGCAGTTCTTC. Amino acids: CASSLASGLAGVYEQFF. The rearrangement links TRBV5-1 to TRBJ2-1; TRBD2 matches at 13 bases. The junction had 8 bases not matched to a gene; V was cut back by 0 bases and J by 8 bases. The CDR3 length is 17 residues. The V gene's germline CDR1 is SGHRS and CDR2 YFSETQ.

V usage is TRBV9 and J usage is TRBJ1-2, with 7 bases identical to TRBD1. V lost 3 bases to trimming and J lost 8 bases; unmatched junction nucleotides: 13. The CDR3 is made up of 15 amino acids. The germline CDR1 and CDR2 sequences are SGDLS and YYNGEE. CDR3 sequence (DNA): TGTGCCAGCAGCGGACCTGACCGGGACAGATTAGGCTACACCTTC. It encodes CASSGPDRDRLGYTF.

The V gene is TRBV7-2, the J gene TRBJ1-5; possible D gene TRBD1, 5 bases. The CDR3 has 17 amino acids. Germline-derived CDR1 and CDR2 are SGHTA and FQGNSA. Trimming shortened V by 4 bases and J by 0 bases, and 16 bases separated the two germline ends. CDR3 protein: CASSSAQGYYSNQPQHF. The CDR3, as DNA: TGTGCCAGCAGCTCAGCTCAGGGATATTATAGCAATCAGCCCCAGCATTTT.